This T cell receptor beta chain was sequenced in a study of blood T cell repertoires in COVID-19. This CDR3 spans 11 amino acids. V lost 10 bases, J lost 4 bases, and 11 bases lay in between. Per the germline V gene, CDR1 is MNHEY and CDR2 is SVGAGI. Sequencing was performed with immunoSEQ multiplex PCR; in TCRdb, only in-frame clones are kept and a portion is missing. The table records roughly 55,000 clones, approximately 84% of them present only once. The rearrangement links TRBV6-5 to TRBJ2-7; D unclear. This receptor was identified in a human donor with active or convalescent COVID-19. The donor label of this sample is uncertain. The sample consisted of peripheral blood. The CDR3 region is CAITQLYEQYF. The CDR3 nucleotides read TGTGCCATCACCCAGTTGTACGAGCAGTACTTC.